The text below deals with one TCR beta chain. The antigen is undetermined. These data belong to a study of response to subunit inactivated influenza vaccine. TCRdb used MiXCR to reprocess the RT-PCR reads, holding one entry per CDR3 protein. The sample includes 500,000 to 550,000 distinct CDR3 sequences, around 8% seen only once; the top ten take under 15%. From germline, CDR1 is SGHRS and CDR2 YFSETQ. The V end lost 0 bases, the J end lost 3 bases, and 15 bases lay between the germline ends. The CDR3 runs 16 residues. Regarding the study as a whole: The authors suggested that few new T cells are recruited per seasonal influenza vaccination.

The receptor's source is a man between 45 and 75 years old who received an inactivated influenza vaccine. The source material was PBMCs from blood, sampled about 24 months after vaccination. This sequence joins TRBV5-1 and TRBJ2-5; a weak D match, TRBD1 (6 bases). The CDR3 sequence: CASSLEGEGTKETQYF. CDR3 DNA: TGCGCCAGCAGCTTGGAGGGTGAGGGGACAAAAGAGACCCAGTACTTC.